What follows are 19 T cell receptor beta chains derived from one specimen sequenced in a study of blood T cells in healthy people across ages. Through a sample-barcoded 5' primer and a J-beta primer mix, a second PCR was run for roughly 6 to 12 cycles. One entry per CDR3 protein, called by TCRdb with MiXCR from the 5' RACE reads. The data show over 1,300,000 distinct CDR3 sequences, 45% to 70% seen once. Input material: blood. These receptors were taken from a man younger than 35 in good health.

The chain carries TRBV7-2 and TRBJ2-7, with D tentatively TRBD1 or TRBD2 (5 bases each). V shed 0 bases and J shed 7 bases, with 19 bases lying between them. The CDR3 has 16 residues. Per the germline V gene, CDR1 is SGHTA and CDR2 is FQGNSA. CDR3: CASSLAWGSSYNEQYF. CDR3 coding DNA: TGTGCCAGCAGCTTAGCGTGGGGGAGCTCCTACAATGAGCAGTACTTC.

This clonotype has just a few counts. V and J are TRBV27 and TRBJ1-5, with D uncertain. Germline CDR1 and CDR2: MNHEY and SMNVEV (reference sequence). The CDR3 has 12 residues. V shed 5 bases and J shed 4 bases, with 6 bases lying between them. This chain's CDR3 is CASSPTNQPQHF. The CDR3 DNA reads TGTGCCAGCAGTCCTACTAATCAGCCCCAGCATTTT.

The chain is built from TRBV12-3 or TRBV12-4 and TRBJ1-2; D remains unclear. Between the trimmed V and J ends, which lost 6 bases and 8 bases, there was a span of 13 bases. The CDR3 totals 12 residues. In DNA, the CDR3 is TGTGCCAGCAGGCAGGCAGGTGGCGGCTACACCTTC. Amino acid sequence: CASRQAGGGYTF.

The J gene is TRBJ2-7, the V gene TRBV20-1; D may be TRBD2 (5 bases). Trimming took off 7 bases at V and 9 bases at J, with 22 bases between the two ends. This CDR3 region has 13 residues. The germline V gene has CDR1 DFQATT and CDR2 SNEGSKA (reference sequence). CDR3 amino acids: CSVVGNTGSGQYF. The CDR3 DNA is TGCAGTGTAGTAGGAAATACTGGGAGTGGGCAGTACTTC.

The gene calls are TRBV6-5 and TRBJ1-2, with a tentative D call TRBD1 (5 bases). The CDR3 has 13 amino acids. The germline gives CDR1 MNHEY, CDR2 SVGAGI. V gave up 5 bases and J gave up 13 bases, with 20 bases separating them. The CDR3 reads CASSPPGRVIITF. CDR3 in DNA: TGTGCCAGCAGTCCCCCGGGCAGGGTGATCATCACCTTC.

The sample holds a few counts of this clonotype. J is TRBJ2-7 and V is TRBV10-3; 11 positions agree with TRBD1. Per germline, CDR1 ENHRY and CDR2 SYGVKD. The CDR3 is 14 residues long. V gave up 8 bases and J gave up 3 bases; unmatched junction bases: 6. Here the CDR3 DNA reads TGTGCCATCTCATCCGGGACAGGGGGCTACGAGCAGTACTTC. It yields the protein CAISSGTGGYEQYF.

Here the CDR3 DNA reads TGTGCCAGCAGTCCTCACCGAGTGATGTGGGGGAATGAGCAGTTCTTC. It codes for CASSPHRVMWGNEQFF. This chain connects TRBV12-3 or TRBV12-4 to TRBJ2-1; possibly TRBD1 or TRBD2 for D (5 bases each). V lost 5 bases and J 7 bases, leaving 21 bases between the germline ends. The CDR3 runs to 16 residues.

This chain uses TRBV7-2 with TRBJ2-3; D call uncertain. The CDR3 loop spans 16 amino acids. Germline V gene sequence: CDR1 SGHTA, CDR2 FQGNSA. V was trimmed by 3 bases and J by 0 bases, leaving 13 bases between them. In DNA form, the CDR3 reads TGTGCCAGCAGCTTTCCTGGGCAGACCAGCACAGATACGCAGTATTTT. It is translated as CASSFPGQTSTDTQYF.

This chain connects TRBV3-1 to TRBJ2-6, with 7 bases identical to TRBD1. This CDR3 has 16 residues. Germline V CDR1 and CDR2: LGHDT, YNNKEL (reference sequence). Unmatched junction bases numbered 3, after V lost 0 bases and J lost 4 bases. The CDR3 DNA reads TGTGCCAGCAGCCAAGACACAGGGGCCGGGGCCAACGTCCTGACTTTC. It is translated as CASSQDTGAGANVLTF.

The J gene is TRBJ2-3, the V gene TRBV20-1, with TRBD2 identical over 15 bases. The germline CDR1 and CDR2 sequences are DFQATT and SNEGSKA (reference sequence). With 3 bases clipped from V and 4 bases from J, the junction kept 5 bases outside the gene matches. The CDR3 runs 16 residues. The DNA of the CDR3 is TGCAGTGCTAGCGGACTAGCGGGAGGGTCGGCAGATACGCAGTATTTT. It is translated as CSASGLAGGSADTQYF.

The J gene is TRBJ2-7, the V gene TRBV4-3, with D perhaps matching TRBD1 (5 bases). The V and J ends lost 4 bases and 7 bases respectively, with 23 bases between them. Germline V CDR1 and CDR2: LGHNA, YSLEER. This CDR3 contains 16 residues. The CDR3, as DNA: TGCGCCAGCAGCCCTAGTAGGGGTTCGCCCTACAATGAGCAGTACTTC. It yields the protein CASSPSRGSPYNEQYF.

The V call is TRBV11-2, the J call TRBJ2-1; D unclear. Germline V gene data show CDR1 as SGHAT and CDR2 as FQNNGV. With 8 bases removed from V and 9 bases from J, the gap between germline ends came to 14 bases. This CDR3 has 12 amino acids. The CDR3 sequence is CASQTTYSEQFF. The CDR3 bases are TGTGCCAGCCAAACAACCTATTCTGAGCAGTTCTTC.

The V and J genes are TRBV29-1 and TRBJ1-4; 8 nucleotides align to TRBD1. V was clipped by 7 bases and J by 8 bases; unmatched bases: 9. CDR3 length: 13 residues. From germline, CDR1 is SQVTM and CDR2 ANQGSEA. This CDR3 reads CSALDRTGEKLFF. CDR3 DNA sequence: TGCAGCGCTTTGGACAGGACAGGGGAAAAACTGTTTTTT. The full variable domain, with the rest looked up from reference TRBV29-1 and TRBJ1-4, is SAVISQKPSRDICQRGTSLTIQCQVDSQVTMMFWYRQQPGQSLTLIATANQGSEATYESGFVIDKFPISRPNLTFSTLTVSNMSPEDSSIYLCSALDRTGEKLFFGSGTQLSVL.

The rearrangement uses TRBV10-3 and TRBJ2-5, with D uncertain. The tail of the sequence fits TRBJ2-1 better, so the J call may be wrong. Germline CDR1 is ENHRY and CDR2 is SYGVKD. CDR3 length equals 18 residues. Here the CDR3 reads CAISESTAALMYQETQFF. CDR3 in DNA: TGTGCCATCAGTGAGTCGACTGCGGCCCTTATGTACCAAGAGACCCAGTTCTTC.

This clonotype turned up a few times. The chain couples TRBV6-1 to TRBJ2-7; D uncertain. The better agreement between TRBJ2-5 and the DNA end casts doubt on the J call. This CDR3 contains 14 residues. CDR1 is MNHNS and CDR2 is SASEGT in the germline V gene. CDR3 nucleotide sequence: TGTGCCAGCAGTGAAGCTCAAGGGTCGGAGACCCAGTACTTC. Translating gives CASSEAQGSETQYF.

The chain's CDR3 is CASSRGGGVAKNIQYF. In DNA, the CDR3 is TGTGCCAGCAGCCGAGGGGGGGGGGTAGCCAAAAACATTCAGTACTTC. The gene calls are TRBV6-2 or TRBV6-3 and TRBJ2-4, with a weak D call TRBD2 (7 bases). The CDR3 covers 16 residues. From germline, CDR1 is MNHEY and CDR2 SVGEGT. The ends were cut back, 6 bases at V and 0 bases at J, with 15 bases in the middle.

Comments on this clonotype: Given the absence of the conserved phenylalanine or tryptophan at the CDR3 end, a read error is likely. The chain combines TRBV25-1 with TRBJ2-7, with D tentatively TRBD1 or TRBD2 (5 bases each). Germline V gene sequence: CDR1 MGHDK, CDR2 SYGVNS. Trimming left V 5 bases short and J 4 bases short, with 9 bases between. CDR3 length: 12 residues. The CDR3 region is CASSTGPYEQYL. In nucleotides, the CDR3 is TGTGCCAGCAGTACGGGACCTTACGAGCAGTACTTG.

The chain carries TRBV7-2 and TRBJ2-7, with 8 bases aligning to TRBD2. Germline CDR1 and CDR2: SGHTA and FQGNSA. V lost 1 base, J lost 3 bases, and 11 bases stayed unmatched. The CDR3 spans 17 residues. CDR3 residues: CASSLVWFGRANYEQYF. DNA of the CDR3: TGTGCCAGCAGCTTAGTTTGGTTCGGGAGGGCCAACTACGAGCAGTACTTC.

Written as DNA, the CDR3 is TGTGCCAGCAGCGCTAGCGGGAGGGCCGCGGCGGAGCAGTACTTC. It yields the protein CASSASGRAAAEQYF. The rearrangement links TRBV9 to TRBJ2-7; 12 bases are shared with TRBD2. This CDR3 comprises 15 residues. V dropped 3 bases and J dropped 7; count of bases not matched to a gene: 8. Germline V gene sequence: CDR1 SGDLS, CDR2 YYNGEE.